This T cell receptor (beta chain) was sequenced during a study of a mutant IDH1 vaccine in newly diagnosed glioma. Looking at the study overall: Treated patients had a mean age of roughly 39 years and a roughly 60% male, 37.5% female split. Study-wide results and caveats: Seemingly, pseudoprogression had no relation to changes in the top peripheral T cell clonotypes. Detectable vaccine-induced immune responses arose in around 93% of patients.

Comment on this clone: Its antigen is unknown.

Time point given: baseline, week 1 (first vaccination visit). As for treatment: pre-vaccination baseline after standard-of-care therapy. The V end lost 1 base, the J end lost 8 bases, and 6 bases lay between the germline ends. This CDR3 is built from 12 residues. CDR1 and CDR2 (germline): SGHDN, FVKESK. Generated by immunoSEQ multiplex PCR, the TCRdb table keeps only in-frame clones and is missing some. The sample has 85,000 to 100,000 clones, roughly 89% seen once. The starting material was PBMCs, obtained from a glioma patient treated with radiotherapy, temozolomide or both. This sequence originates from a woman between 45 and 65 years old with glioma. The chain couples TRBV14 to TRBJ2-1; D tentatively fits TRBD1 or TRBD2 (5 bases each). The CDR3 sequence: CASSQVGHEQFF. CDR3 nucleotides: TGTGCCAGCAGCCAAGTGGGACATGAGCAGTTCTTC.